This T cell receptor (beta chain) was captured by sequencing in a study of CD8+ T cells in alopecia areata. About the research overall: Patients received oral tofacitinib, 5 to 10 mg twice daily, for moderate-to-severe alopecia areata. Severity of treated patients was scored by affected scalp percentage. General study findings and limits: Persistence of many expanded lesional clones was seen in scalp and blood during tofacitinib.

The treatment here: oral pan-JAK inhibitor, 5-10 mg twice daily. PBMCs served as the source from which CD4+ and CD8+ T cells were sorted. This clone came up many times. Its antigen is unidentified. Germline CDR1 and CDR2: SGHRS and YFSETQ. The CDR3 has 14 amino acids. The V and J ends lost 2 bases and 3 bases respectively, with 11 bases between them. It was cDNA, reverse transcribed from extracted RNA, that served as the sequencing template. Assay used: immunoSEQ multiplex PCR; TCRdb lists only in-frame clones, some missing. The table includes approximately 180,000 clones, under 80% detected once. This receptor was obtained from a human donor with alopecia areata. The material sequenced was CD4+ T cells sorted from blood, taken around week 50, from a patient treated with tofacitinib. The chain links TRBV5-1 to TRBJ1-1, with D perhaps matching TRBD1 (5 bases). CDR3 loop: CASSFSGWDTEAFF. CDR3 DNA sequence: TGCGCCAGCAGCTTCTCAGGGTGGGACACTGAAGCTTTCTTT.